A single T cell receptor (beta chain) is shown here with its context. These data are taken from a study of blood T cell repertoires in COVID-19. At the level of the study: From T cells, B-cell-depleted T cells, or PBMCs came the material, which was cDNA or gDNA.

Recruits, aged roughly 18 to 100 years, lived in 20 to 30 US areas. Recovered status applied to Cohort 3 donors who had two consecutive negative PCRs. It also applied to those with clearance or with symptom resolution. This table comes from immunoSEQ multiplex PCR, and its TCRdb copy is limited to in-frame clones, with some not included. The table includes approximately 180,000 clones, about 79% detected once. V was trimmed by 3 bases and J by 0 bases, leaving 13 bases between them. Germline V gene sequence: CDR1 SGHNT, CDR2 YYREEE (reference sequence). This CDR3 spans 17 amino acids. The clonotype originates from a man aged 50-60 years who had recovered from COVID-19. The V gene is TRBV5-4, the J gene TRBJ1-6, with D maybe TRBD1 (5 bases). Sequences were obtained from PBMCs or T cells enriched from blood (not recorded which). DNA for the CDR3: TGTGCCAGCAGCTCATGGGGGGGGAACTCCTATAATTCACCCCTCCACTTT. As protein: CASSSWGGNSYNSPLHF.